This T cell receptor (beta chain) was captured in a study of CXCR3-negative and CXCR3-positive naive CD8 T cells. Per germline, CDR1 MNHNY and CDR2 SVGAGI (reference sequence). This CDR3 contains 15 residues. 5' RACE that incorporated UMI labels was used to prepare the TRB cDNA libraries. TCRdb derives one entry per CDR3 protein from the 5' RACE reads, leaving out DNA. This sample lists some 40,000 distinct CDR3 sequences; its ten largest clones have about 14%. V and J are TRBV6-6 and TRBJ2-3; as DNA is missing, the TRBD1 call by TCRdb cannot be tested. The specimen was memory CD8+ T cells from blood. This sequence originates from a human donor in good health. Some clones in this sample may be carry-over from other donors' samples. The CDR3 sequence: CASRDRGAYTDTQYF.